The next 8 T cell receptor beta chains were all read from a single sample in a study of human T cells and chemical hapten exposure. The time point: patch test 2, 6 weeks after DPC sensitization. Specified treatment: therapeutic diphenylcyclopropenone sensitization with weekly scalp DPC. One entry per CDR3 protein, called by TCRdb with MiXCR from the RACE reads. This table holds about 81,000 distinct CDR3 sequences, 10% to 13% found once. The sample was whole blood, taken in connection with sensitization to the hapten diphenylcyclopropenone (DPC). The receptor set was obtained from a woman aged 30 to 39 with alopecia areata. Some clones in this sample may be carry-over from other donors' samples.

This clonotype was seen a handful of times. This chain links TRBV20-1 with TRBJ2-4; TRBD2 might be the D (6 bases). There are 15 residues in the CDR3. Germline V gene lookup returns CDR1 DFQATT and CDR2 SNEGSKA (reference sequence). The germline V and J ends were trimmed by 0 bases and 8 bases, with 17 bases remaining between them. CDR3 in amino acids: CSARDEAGSGDIQYF. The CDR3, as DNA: TGCAGTGCTAGAGATGAGGCCGGGAGCGGTGACATTCAGTACTTC.

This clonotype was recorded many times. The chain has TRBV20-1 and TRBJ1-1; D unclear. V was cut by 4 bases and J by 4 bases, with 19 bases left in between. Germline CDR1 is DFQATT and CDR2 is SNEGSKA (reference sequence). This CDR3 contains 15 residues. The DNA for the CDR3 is TGCAGTGCTAACCCAGCCAAGGGCACTCCCACTGAAGCTTTCTTT. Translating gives CSANPAKGTPTEAFF.

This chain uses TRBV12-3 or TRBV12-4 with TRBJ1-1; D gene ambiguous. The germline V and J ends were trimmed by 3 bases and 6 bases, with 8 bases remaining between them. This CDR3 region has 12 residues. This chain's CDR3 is CASSLVAAEAFF. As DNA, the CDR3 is TGTGCCAGCAGTTTGGTGGCAGCTGAAGCTTTCTTT.

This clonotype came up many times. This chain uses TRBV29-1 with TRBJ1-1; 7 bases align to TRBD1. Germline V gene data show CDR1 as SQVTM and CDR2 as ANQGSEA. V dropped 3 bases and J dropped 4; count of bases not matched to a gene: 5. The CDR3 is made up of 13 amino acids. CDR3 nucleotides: TGCAGCGTTGAGGGGGCAGGGGGCACTGAAGCTTTCTTT. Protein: CSVEGAGGTEAFF.

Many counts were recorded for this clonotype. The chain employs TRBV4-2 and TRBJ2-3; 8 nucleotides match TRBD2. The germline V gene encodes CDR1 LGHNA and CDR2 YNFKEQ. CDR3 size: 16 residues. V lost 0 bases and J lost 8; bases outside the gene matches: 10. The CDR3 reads CASSQDRGAGGVTQYF. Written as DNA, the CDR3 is TGTGCCAGCAGCCAAGATCGCGGGGCGGGGGGAGTTACGCAGTATTTT.

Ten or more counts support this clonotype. In DNA, the CDR3 is TGTGCCAGAACGACTAGCAGACAATCCCGTCCAAGCACAGATACGCAGTATTTT. Protein sequence: CARTTSRQSRPSTDTQYF. The rearrangement links TRBV27 to TRBJ2-3, with 7 bases fitting TRBD2. V lost 9 bases, J lost 0 bases, and 18 bases stayed unmatched. The germline V gene has CDR1 MNHEY and CDR2 SMNVEV (reference sequence). The CDR3 contains 18 residues.

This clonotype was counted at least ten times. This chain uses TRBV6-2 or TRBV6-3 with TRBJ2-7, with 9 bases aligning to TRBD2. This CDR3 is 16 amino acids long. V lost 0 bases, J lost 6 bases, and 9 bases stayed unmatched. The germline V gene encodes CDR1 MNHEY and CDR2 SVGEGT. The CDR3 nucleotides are TGTGCCAGCAGTTACTCGATCCCTAGCGGGATATCCGAGCAGTACTTC. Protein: CASSYSIPSGISEQYF.

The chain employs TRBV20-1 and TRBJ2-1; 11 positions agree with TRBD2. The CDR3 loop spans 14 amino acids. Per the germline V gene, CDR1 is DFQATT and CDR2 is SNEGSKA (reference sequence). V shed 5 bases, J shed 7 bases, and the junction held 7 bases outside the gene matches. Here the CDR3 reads CSAYSGGARNEQFF. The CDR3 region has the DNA TGCAGTGCTTATAGCGGGGGGGCCAGGAATGAGCAGTTCTTC.